This TCR beta chain was profiled in a study of blood T cell repertoires in COVID-19. The wider study: The cDNA or gDNA used as material had been derived from T cells, B-cell-depleted T cells, or PBMCs.

Trimming removed 3 bases from V and 1 base from J; junction bases left unmatched: 2. Germline CDR1 is SGDLS and CDR2 is YYNGEE. The CDR3 extends over 14 amino acids. Participants, about 18 to 90 years old, spanned about 26 US areas. Clinical history as reported by participants underpinned cohort assignment. Authors' data handling: Amplification of reference gene primers provided the estimated nucleated cell counts. Clones were sequenced by immunoSEQ multiplex PCR, and TCRdb holds only the in-frame ones, with some missing. The V and J calls and clone size come from that table; D and trimming were worked out from the DNA. Among 430,000 or so clones listed, 85% to 90% were seen once.

The J gene is TRBJ2-7, the V gene TRBV9; 9 bases agree with TRBD1. Sequenced sample: PBMCs or T cells enriched from blood (not recorded which). The source of this sequence is a woman aged 40 to 49 who had recovered from COVID-19. The CDR3 loop reads CASSGGQGSYEQYF. CDR3 coding DNA: TGTGCCAGCAGCGGCGGACAGGGGTCCTACGAGCAGTACTTC.